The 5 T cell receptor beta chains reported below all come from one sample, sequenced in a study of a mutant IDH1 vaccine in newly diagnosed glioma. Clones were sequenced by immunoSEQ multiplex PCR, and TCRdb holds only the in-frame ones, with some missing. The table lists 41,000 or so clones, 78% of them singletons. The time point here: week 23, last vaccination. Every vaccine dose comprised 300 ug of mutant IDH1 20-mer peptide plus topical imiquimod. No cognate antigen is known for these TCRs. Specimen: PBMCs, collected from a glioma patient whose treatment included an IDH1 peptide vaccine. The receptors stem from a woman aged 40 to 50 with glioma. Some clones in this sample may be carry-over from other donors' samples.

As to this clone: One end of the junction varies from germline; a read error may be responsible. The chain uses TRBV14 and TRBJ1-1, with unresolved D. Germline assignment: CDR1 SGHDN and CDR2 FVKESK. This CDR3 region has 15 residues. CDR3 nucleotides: TGTGCCAGCAGCGAAGACGGAGGGAGGAACACTGAAGCTTTCTTT. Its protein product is CASSEDGGRNTEAFF. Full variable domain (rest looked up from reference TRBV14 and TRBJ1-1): EAGVTQFPSHSVIEKGQTVTLRCDPISGHDNLYWYRRVMGKEIKFLLHFVKESKQDESGMPNNRFLAERTGGTYSTLKVQPAELEDSGVYFCASSEDGGRNTEAFFGQGTRLTVV.

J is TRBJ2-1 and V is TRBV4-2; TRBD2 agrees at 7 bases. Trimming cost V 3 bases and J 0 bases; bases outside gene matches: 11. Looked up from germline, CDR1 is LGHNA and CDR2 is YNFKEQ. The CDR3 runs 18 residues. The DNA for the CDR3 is TGTGCCAGCAGCCACATCCTCGGGGGGAAGTCCTCCTACAATGAGCAGTTCTTC. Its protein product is CASSHILGGKSSYNEQFF.

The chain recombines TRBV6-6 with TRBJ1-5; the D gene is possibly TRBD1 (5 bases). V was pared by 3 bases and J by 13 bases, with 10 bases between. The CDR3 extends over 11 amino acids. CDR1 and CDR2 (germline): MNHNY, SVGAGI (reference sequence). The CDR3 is CASSYMGGQHF. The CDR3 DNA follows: TGTGCCAGCAGTTATATGGGGGGTCAGCATTTT.

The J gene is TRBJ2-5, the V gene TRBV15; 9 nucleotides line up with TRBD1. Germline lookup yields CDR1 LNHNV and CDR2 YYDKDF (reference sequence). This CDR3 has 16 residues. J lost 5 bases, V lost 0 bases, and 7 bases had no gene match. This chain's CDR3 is CATSRDKGQGLETQYF. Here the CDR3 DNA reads TGTGCCACCAGCAGAGATAAGGGACAGGGATTGGAGACCCAGTACTTC.

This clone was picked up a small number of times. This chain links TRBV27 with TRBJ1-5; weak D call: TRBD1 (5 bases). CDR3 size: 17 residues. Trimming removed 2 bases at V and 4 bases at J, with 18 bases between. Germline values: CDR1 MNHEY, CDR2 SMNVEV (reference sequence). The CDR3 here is CASSLKGPGRLNQPQHF. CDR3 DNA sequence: TGTGCCAGCAGTTTAAAAGGCCCGGGACGTCTTAATCAGCCCCAGCATTTT.